The 31 T cell receptor beta chains given below trace back to one sample, sequenced in a study of shared clonotypes between healthy human individuals. Using immunoSEQ multiplex PCR, the repertoire was profiled, and TCRdb retains in-frame clones only, with some absent. The sample carries about 730,000 clones, roughly 72% recorded once. Material for sequencing was memory CD4+ T cells sorted from blood. As to subset: CD45RA-negative fraction. All receptors come from a woman aged 30 to 39 in good health.

This chain connects TRBV2 to TRBJ1-2; 10 bases fit TRBD1. Per the germline V gene, CDR1 is SNHLY and CDR2 is FYNNEI. The CDR3 is made up of 15 amino acids. J lost 8 bases, V lost 3 bases, and 9 bases had no gene match. CDR3 bases: TGTGCCAGCAGTGAGGAGGGACAGGGGCAAGTGGGCTACACCTTC. This gives the protein CASSEEGQGQVGYTF.

In DNA form, the CDR3 reads TGTGCCAGTGAAAGCCTGGGACAGGGAAAGAACTATGGCTACACCTTC. This translates into CASESLGQGKNYGYTF. V is TRBV19 and J is TRBJ1-2, with 9 bases fitting TRBD1. J lost 2 bases, V lost 8 bases, and 12 bases had no gene match. The germline CDR1 and CDR2 sequences are LNHDA and SQIVND (reference sequence). The CDR3 has 16 residues. Full variable domain (remainder filled in from reference TRBV19 and TRBJ1-2): DGGITQSPKYLFRKEGQNVTLSCEQNLNHDAMYWYRQDPGQGLRLIYYSQIVNDFQKGDIAEGYSVSREKKESFPLTVTSAQKNPTAFYLCASESLGQGKNYGYTFGSGTRLTVV.

The V call is TRBV7-9, the J call TRBJ2-7, with 10 positions matching TRBD2. The length of the CDR3 is 14 residues. J gave up 6 bases and V 1 base, and 3 bases lay outside the gene matches. From germline, CDR1 is SEHNR and CDR2 FQNEAQ (reference sequence). The CDR3 here is CASSLVAGGSEQYF. The CDR3 nucleotides read TGTGCCAGCAGCTTAGTAGCGGGAGGAAGCGAGCAGTACTTC.

This clone was found a few times. This chain joins TRBV6-6 and TRBJ2-1; 10 positions agree with TRBD2. With 2 bases clipped from V and 4 bases from J, the junction kept 5 bases outside the gene matches. This CDR3 spans 16 amino acids. Germline V gene data show CDR1 as MNHNY and CDR2 as SVGAGI (reference sequence). CDR3 DNA sequence: TGTGCCAGCAGTTACCGAGAGCGGGGGGGTTACAATGAGCAGTTCTTC. Its protein product is CASSYRERGGYNEQFF.

V gene TRBV20-1 combines with J gene TRBJ2-4; D uncertain. V was clipped by 7 bases and J by 0 bases, with 4 bases between them. The CDR3 extends over 11 amino acids. Germline assignment: CDR1 DFQATT and CDR2 SNEGSKA (reference sequence). In DNA form, the CDR3 reads TGCAGTGGAGAAGCCAAAAACATTCAGTACTTC. Its translation is CSGEAKNIQYF.

With regard to this clone: The sample carries other DNA sequences with the same CDR3. The chain has TRBV29-1 and TRBJ1-1; unclear D gene. V lost 5 bases and J lost 1, with 8 bases in between. The germline gives CDR1 SQVTM, CDR2 ANQGSEA. CDR3 length: 12 amino acids. The CDR3 here is CSVRWGNTEAFF. The CDR3 DNA reads as TGCAGCGTTAGGTGGGGGAACACTGAAGCTTTCTTT.

This chain links TRBV6-6 with TRBJ2-3; perhaps TRBD2 as D (6 bases). The length of the CDR3 is 16 residues. V lost 2 bases and J 1 base, leaving 13 bases between the germline ends. Germline values: CDR1 MNHNY, CDR2 SVGAGI (reference sequence). CDR3 protein: CASSYVPGLGTDTQYF. CDR3 nucleotides: TGTGCCAGCAGTTACGTCCCGGGACTCGGCACAGATACGCAGTATTTT.

The count of this clone is one. The CDR3 loop reads CASSLAGGQEQFF. As DNA, the CDR3 is TGTGCCAGCAGCTTGGCGGGAGGGCAAGAGCAGTTCTTC. The rearrangement uses TRBV4-2 and TRBJ2-1, with TRBD2 matching 9 bases. V dropped 5 bases and J dropped 10; count of bases not matched to a gene: 6. The CDR3 length is 13 residues. Germline V gene sequence: CDR1 LGHNA, CDR2 YNFKEQ.

The chain couples TRBV15 to TRBJ2-2, with D possibly TRBD2 on 6 matching bases. Trimming took off 0 bases at V and 7 bases at J, with 18 bases between the two ends. This CDR3 is 17 amino acids long. Germline V CDR1 and CDR2: LNHNV, YYDKDF (reference sequence). CDR3 amino acids: CATSRDRGLGTGGELFF. The CDR3 nucleotides read TGTGCCACCAGCAGAGATCGGGGACTTGGGACTGGCGGGGAGCTGTTTTTT.

The genes are TRBV4-1 and TRBJ2-3; 8 positions agree with TRBD1. Germline values: CDR1 MGHRA, CDR2 YSYEKL. The length of the CDR3 is 15 residues. V shed 4 bases and J 4 bases; nucleotides not matched to a gene: 7. Written as DNA, the CDR3 is TGCGCCAGCAGCCTTGGACAGGGTCAGGCAGATACGCAGTATTTT. The encoded protein is CASSLGQGQADTQYF.

The chain combines TRBV28 with TRBJ1-2; no clear D gene. The germline CDR1 and CDR2 sequences are MDHEN and SYDVKM. The CDR3 runs 14 residues. Trimming removed 2 bases at V and 1 base at J, with 8 bases between. CDR3 amino acids: CASSLVVGNYGYTF. CDR3 in DNA: TGTGCCAGCAGTTTAGTGGTGGGTAACTATGGCTACACCTTC.

This clone was recorded a few times. Other nucleotide sequences from this sample produce the same CDR3. The rearrangement uses TRBV20-1 and TRBJ1-2; D remains unclear. Trimming cost V 6 bases and J 2 bases, with 7 bases left between them. Looked up from germline, CDR1 is DFQATT and CDR2 is SNEGSKA (reference sequence). The CDR3 runs to 11 residues. The chain's CDR3 is CSATENYGYTF. The CDR3 DNA reads as TGCAGTGCGACTGAAAACTATGGCTACACCTTC.

The rearrangement uses TRBV5-4 and TRBJ1-1, with D hard to call. Germline loops: CDR1 SGHNT, CDR2 YYREEE (reference sequence). V lost 2 bases and J 4 bases, leaving 15 bases between the germline ends. The CDR3 sequence is 15 residues long. CDR3 nucleotides: TGTGCCAGCAGCTTAGGAGTACAGCCGACCACTGAAGCTTTCTTT. It translates to CASSLGVQPTTEAFF.

The chain is built from TRBV19 and TRBJ1-2; possible D gene TRBD1, 6 bases. Trimming took 6 bases from V and 0 from J, leaving 11 bases between them. Germline assignment: CDR1 LNHDA and CDR2 SQIVND (reference sequence). The CDR3 is 14 residues long. CDR3: CASRQGSANYGYTF. DNA for the CDR3: TGTGCCAGTAGGCAGGGGTCAGCTAACTATGGCTACACCTTC.

The chain employs TRBV7-9 and TRBJ2-3; TRBD2 aligns across 8 bases. V lost 5 bases and J lost 3; bases outside the gene matches: 13. The CDR3 covers 17 residues. Germline assignment: CDR1 SEHNR and CDR2 FQNEAQ (reference sequence). The DNA of the CDR3 is TGTGCCAGCAGCCAAGACCTAACTAGCGGTGGGACAGATACGCAGTATTTT. Translated, it gives CASSQDLTSGGTDTQYF.

The chain recombines TRBV7-9 with TRBJ2-1; 10 bases agree with TRBD2. From germline, CDR1 is SEHNR and CDR2 FQNEAQ (reference sequence). With V trimmed by 7 bases and J by 3 bases, 9 bases remained unmatched. The CDR3 is made up of 16 amino acids. CDR3: CASKARASGSYNEQFF. In DNA, the CDR3 is TGTGCCAGCAAAGCGAGGGCTAGCGGGAGCTACAATGAGCAGTTCTTC.

The rearrangement joins TRBV6-9 to TRBJ2-2; D call uncertain. This CDR3 contains 15 residues. Germline CDR1 is MNHGY and CDR2 is SVAAGI. Trimming stripped 5 bases from V and 6 bases from J, with 16 bases between. DNA of the CDR3: TGTGCCAGCAGTAGTAGTGACCCCTTGGCCGGGGAGCTGTTTTTT. Translation: CASSSSDPLAGELFF.

J is TRBJ2-3 and V is TRBV5-1, with 13 positions matching TRBD2. Germline CDR1 SGHRS, CDR2 YFSETQ. CDR3 length equals 17 residues. The J segment lost 0 bases and the V segment lost 6 bases, leaving 7 bases of the junction unmatched. Here the CDR3 DNA reads TGCGCCAGCACCAAAGGACTAGCGGGAGAAAGCACAGATACGCAGTATTTT. This gives the protein CASTKGLAGESTDTQYF.

V usage is TRBV30 and J usage is TRBJ2-1, with TRBD2 identical over 9 bases. The V segment lost 3 bases and the J segment 5 bases; nucleotides outside the gene matches: 5. Germline V gene data show CDR1 as GTSNPN and CDR2 as SVGIG (reference sequence). There are 14 residues in the CDR3. The DNA for the CDR3 is TGTGCCTGGAGACCGGGGACTAGCCACAATGAGCAGTTCTTC. This encodes CAWRPGTSHNEQFF.

The rearrangement joins TRBV5-4 to TRBJ1-3, with D uncertain. Germline V gene data show CDR1 as SGHNT and CDR2 as YYREEE (reference sequence). The V end lost 1 base, the J end lost 0 bases, and 11 bases lay between the germline ends. This CDR3 is built from 16 residues. The CDR3 protein is CASSLLNPGSGNTIYF. In DNA form, the CDR3 reads TGTGCCAGCAGCTTGCTTAACCCCGGCTCTGGAAACACCATATATTTT.

This sequence joins TRBV5-1 and TRBJ2-2; TRBD1 or TRBD2 may be the D gene (5 bases each). CDR1 and CDR2 from the germline V gene are SGHRS and YFSETQ. V lost 2 bases and J 9 bases, leaving 14 bases between the germline ends. The length of the CDR3 is 14 residues. This CDR3 reads CASSFPGTPRELFF. The CDR3 bases are TGCGCCAGCAGCTTCCCCGGGACCCCACGGGAGCTGTTTTTT.

V and J are TRBV27 and TRBJ2-5, with no clear D. V shed 8 bases and J shed 9 bases, with 13 bases lying between them. Germline V CDR1 and CDR2: MNHEY, SMNVEV (reference sequence). The CDR3 has 11 residues. CDR3 in amino acids: CASGNQAPQYF. Here the CDR3 DNA reads TGTGCCAGCGGGAACCAAGCACCCCAGTACTTC.

V is TRBV18 and J is TRBJ2-3, with D hard to call. CDR1 and CDR2 from the germline V gene are KGHSH and LQKENI. The V and J ends lost 0 bases and 2 bases respectively, with 9 bases between them. CDR3 length: 15 residues. The CDR3, as DNA: TGTGCCAGCTCACCACCGCGAACAAACACAGATACGCAGTATTTT. Protein: CASSPPRTNTDTQYF.

This CDR3 reads CASSPGQSNQPQHF. CDR3 nucleotide sequence: TGCGCCAGCAGCCCGGGACAGTCCAATCAGCCCCAGCATTTT. V is TRBV5-1 and J is TRBJ1-5; TRBD1 agrees at 7 bases. The V and J ends lost 4 bases and 3 bases, in that order; junction bases with no gene match: 4. The CDR3 extends over 14 amino acids. Germline V lookup: CDR1 SGHRS, CDR2 YFSETQ.

This chain joins TRBV30 and TRBJ1-4, with D maybe TRBD1 (6 bases). This CDR3 spans 13 amino acids. Germline V gene data show CDR1 as GTSNPN and CDR2 as SVGIG (reference sequence). Trimming shortened V by 5 bases and J by 7 bases, and 14 bases separated the two germline ends. The CDR3 here is CAWSQGIREKLFF. CDR3 DNA: TGTGCCTGGTCACAGGGTATTCGTGAAAAACTGTTTTTT. Using reference TRBV30 and TRBJ1-4 for the parts outside the CDR3, the full variable domain is SQTIHQWPATLVQPVGSPLSLECTVEGTSNPNLYWYRQAAGRGLQLLFYSVGIGQISSEVPQNLSASRPQDRQFILSSKKLLLSDSGFYLCAWSQGIREKLFFGSGTQLSVL.

V usage is TRBV29-1 and J usage is TRBJ2-3; TRBD1 matches at 8 bases. The CDR3 has 13 amino acids. CDR1 is SQVTM, CDR2 ANQGSEA, per germline. Trimming took 8 bases from V and 4 from J; bases not matched to a gene: 8. CDR3 region: CSTRQGSADTQYF. CDR3 DNA: TGCAGCACGAGACAGGGGAGCGCAGATACGCAGTATTTT.

This clone has ten or more counts. V is TRBV6-6 and J is TRBJ1-4; D perhaps matches TRBD1 (6 bases). CDR3 length: 14 amino acids. Trimming removed 6 bases at V and 8 bases at J, with 16 bases between. In germline, CDR1 is MNHNY, CDR2 SVGAGI (reference sequence). CDR3 nucleotide sequence: TGTGCCAGCAGATTAAACAGGGCTGGAGAAAAACTGTTTTTT. Translation: CASRLNRAGEKLFF.

The V and J genes are TRBV28 and TRBJ2-5; D possibly corresponds to TRBD1 (5 bases). CDR1 is MDHEN, CDR2 SYDVKM, per germline. The CDR3 has 12 residues. V lost 7 bases to trimming and J lost 2 bases, with 8 bases between them. CDR3 sequence: CASNRQQETQYF. The CDR3 DNA sequence: TGTGCCAGCAATAGACAGCAAGAGACCCAGTACTTC.

The chain carries TRBV30 and TRBJ1-5; D gene unclear. V lost 5 bases and J 2 bases, leaving 19 bases between the germline ends. The germline CDR1 and CDR2 sequences are GTSNPN and SVGIG (reference sequence). The CDR3 extends over 16 amino acids. CDR3 nucleotide sequence: TGTGCCTGGGCTAAGAGTAATCTAGGAGGCAATCAGCCCCAGCATTTT. This sequence encodes CAWAKSNLGGNQPQHF.

Note on this clone: A read error may explain this, as a much larger clone is one base away. Additional DNA sequences in this sample encode the identical CDR3. This chain links TRBV6-1 with TRBJ2-3; 7 nucleotides line up with TRBD1. Losses at the gene ends were 6 bases for V and 0 bases for J; bases not matched to a gene: 3. This CDR3 contains 14 residues. Germline CDR1 reads MNHNS; CDR2 reads SASEGT. Written as DNA, the CDR3 is TGTGCCAGCAGGGACAGGACTAGCACAGATACGCAGTATTTT. Protein sequence: CASRDRTSTDTQYF.

This chain connects TRBV5-4 to TRBJ1-2, with TRBD1 identical over 7 bases. The junction had 8 bases not matched to a gene; V was cut back by 3 bases and J by 6 bases. CDR1 is SGHNT, CDR2 YYREEE, per germline (reference sequence). The CDR3 spans 14 residues. Here the CDR3 reads CASSSFDRAHGYTF. CDR3 nucleotides: TGTGCCAGCAGCTCCTTTGACAGGGCCCATGGCTACACCTTC.